The 29 T cell receptor beta chains given below trace back to one sample, sequenced in a study of blood T cell repertoires in COVID-19. Measured with immunoSEQ multiplex PCR; TCRdb has only the in-frame clones, and not every one. The repertoire holds approximately 74,000 clones, with 84% as singletons. The sequencing sample was made of peripheral blood. Source of these receptors: a man aged 65-85 years with acute or convalescent COVID-19.

Comments on this clone: One end of the junction fails to match germline, which may point to a read error. The chain uses TRBV12-3 or TRBV12-4 and TRBJ2-7; 9 bases line up with TRBD2. The CDR3 is 13 residues long. The CDR3 DNA sequence: TGTGCCAGCAGATTAGCGGGAGCGTACGAGCAGTACTTC. It yields the protein CASRLAGAYEQYF.

The chain couples TRBV2 to TRBJ2-5; D perhaps matches TRBD2 (6 bases). Deletions cut 0 bases from V and 9 bases from J, with 14 bases between. CDR1 is SNHLY and CDR2 is FYNNEI in the germline V gene. This CDR3 is built from 14 residues. The CDR3 region is CASSEAGTPKAQYF. CDR3 in DNA: TGTGCCAGCAGTGAAGCCGGGACTCCGAAGGCCCAGTACTTC.

This chain joins TRBV7-6 and TRBJ1-5; TRBD1 agrees at 10 bases. Germline V gene lookup returns CDR1 SGHVS and CDR2 FNYEAQ. The CDR3 length is 17 residues. V trimming: 2 bases; J trimming: 2 bases; junction bases outside the gene matches: 6. Written as DNA, the CDR3 is TGTGCCAGCAGCTTATTGGGACAGGGGTTGGGCAATCAGCCCCAGCATTTT. Translated: CASSLLGQGLGNQPQHF. The full variable domain, completed using reference TRBV7-6 and TRBJ1-5, is GAGVSQSPRYKVTKRGQDVALRCDPISGHVSLYWYRQALGQGPEFLTYFNYEAQQDKSGLPNDRFSAERPEGSISTLTIQRTEQRDSAMYRCASSLLGQGLGNQPQHFGDGTRLSIL.

The chain joins TRBV5-4 to TRBJ2-7; TRBD1 aligns across 8 bases. Germline lookup yields CDR1 SGHNT and CDR2 YYREEE (reference sequence). The CDR3 has 15 amino acids. V shed 2 bases and J 2 bases; nucleotides not matched to a gene: 6. The DNA for the CDR3 is TGTGCCAGCAGCTTCCCGGCGGGACAGGCCTACGAGCAGTACTTC. This codes for CASSFPAGQAYEQYF.

The J gene is TRBJ1-4, the V gene TRBV6-5; TRBD1 is a possible D gene (6 bases). Trimming pared 6 bases from V and 8 bases from J, leaving 16 bases between. Germline V gene lookup returns CDR1 MNHEY and CDR2 SVGAGI. This CDR3 is 14 amino acids long. This CDR3 reads CASRGTPRKEKLFF. The CDR3 DNA reads as TGTGCCAGCAGGGGGACACCGAGGAAAGAAAAACTGTTTTTT.

CDR3 protein: CASSSATATGSYNEQFF. The CDR3 DNA sequence: TGTGCCAGCAGCTCGGCGACCGCTACGGGCTCCTACAATGAGCAGTTCTTC. The chain employs TRBV7-8 and TRBJ2-1; D is undetermined. V gave up 4 bases and J gave up 0 bases, with 16 bases separating them. From germline, CDR1 is SGHVS and CDR2 FQNEAQ. This CDR3 contains 17 residues.

The genes are TRBV5-4 and TRBJ2-1; 14 nucleotides align to TRBD2. CDR3 size: 16 residues. V gave up 4 bases and J gave up 5 bases; unmatched junction bases: 5. Germline assignment: CDR1 SGHNT and CDR2 YYREEE (reference sequence). The CDR3 loop reads CASSPGGLAGDNEQFF. The CDR3 nucleotides are TGTGCCAGCAGCCCGGGGGGACTAGCGGGGGACAATGAGCAGTTCTTC.

The sample holds many counts of this clone. This chain links TRBV6-2 or TRBV6-3 with TRBJ1-1; perhaps TRBD1 as D (6 bases). The CDR3 extends over 15 amino acids. The germline V gene has CDR1 MNHEY and CDR2 SVGEGT. The V end lost 4 bases, the J end lost 2 bases, and 14 bases lay between the germline ends. CDR3: CASSLRGGRNTEAFF. CDR3 nucleotides: TGTGCCAGCAGTTTAAGGGGGGGACGAAACACTGAAGCTTTCTTT.

The J gene is TRBJ2-4, the V gene TRBV29-1; perhaps TRBD2 as D (7 bases). V was pared by 5 bases and J by 5 bases, with 16 bases between. Germline assignment: CDR1 SQVTM and CDR2 ANQGSEA. The CDR3 sequence is 14 residues long. The CDR3 reads CSVFSGRGENIQYF. Here the CDR3 DNA reads TGCAGCGTTTTCTCGGGGAGGGGGGAAAACATTCAGTACTTC.

The chain has TRBV5-6 and TRBJ2-3, with D possibly matching TRBD2 (5 bases). The CDR3 has 15 amino acids. V was pared by 2 bases and J by 0 bases, with 10 bases between. Per germline, CDR1 SGHDT and CDR2 YYEEEE. CDR3: CASSFGGGSTDTQYF. The CDR3 DNA sequence: TGTGCCAGCAGCTTCGGTGGCGGGAGCACAGATACGCAGTATTTT. Full variable domain (rest looked up from reference TRBV5-6 and TRBJ2-3): DAGVTQSPTHLIKTRGQQVTLRCSPKSGHDTVSWYQQALGQGPQFIFQYYEEEERQRGNFPDRFSGHQFPNYSSELNVNALLLGDSALYLCASSFGGGSTDTQYFGPGTRLTVL.

This chain uses TRBV2 with TRBJ2-5; TRBD1 is a possible D gene (5 bases). V gave up 6 bases and J gave up 5 bases, with 7 bases separating them. The CDR3 extends over 11 amino acids. Germline lookup yields CDR1 SNHLY and CDR2 FYNNEI. The CDR3 loop reads CASRAGETQYF. The CDR3 coding sequence is TGTGCCAGCAGGGCAGGGGAGACCCAGTACTTC.

The chain joins TRBV2 to TRBJ1-4; no definite D call. The CDR3 sequence is 15 residues long. The V gene's germline CDR1 is SNHLY and CDR2 FYNNEI. V shed 6 bases and J shed 0 bases, with 11 bases lying between them. The CDR3 loop reads CASSPKLATNEKLFF. DNA for the CDR3: TGTGCCAGCAGCCCTAAGCTGGCAACTAATGAAAAACTGTTTTTT.

The chain employs TRBV2 and TRBJ2-1; no clear D gene. V shed 4 bases and J shed 10 bases, with 11 bases lying between them. Germline V lookup: CDR1 SNHLY, CDR2 FYNNEI. CDR3 length: 12 amino acids. The CDR3, as DNA: TGTGCCAGCAGTGCGCTAGGCCGAGAGCAGTTCTTC. It is translated as CASSALGREQFF.

The rearrangement joins TRBV5-4 to TRBJ2-3, with D perhaps matching TRBD2 (6 bases). The CDR3 is 13 residues long. Trimming removed 4 bases at V and 4 bases at J, with 10 bases between. Germline CDR1 reads SGHNT; CDR2 reads YYREEE (reference sequence). The CDR3 loop reads CASSPTSPDTQYF. The CDR3 DNA reads TGTGCCAGCAGCCCGACTAGTCCAGATACGCAGTATTTT.

This clone was detected only a few times. V usage is TRBV10-2 and J usage is TRBJ2-7, with D unclear. Between the trimmed V and J ends, which lost 10 bases and 4 bases, there was a span of 14 bases. There are 12 residues in the CDR3. Germline loops: CDR1 WSHSY, CDR2 SAAADI. The CDR3 sequence: CATRTERYEQYF. CDR3 in DNA: TGCGCCACCAGGACCGAGCGTTACGAGCAGTACTTC.

V usage is TRBV10-3 and J usage is TRBJ2-2; 7 bases fit TRBD1. Germline V gives CDR1 ENHRY, CDR2 SYGVKD. This CDR3 is built from 17 residues. V lost 8 bases to trimming and J lost 0 bases; unmatched junction nucleotides: 12. In DNA, the CDR3 is TGTGCCATCTACGGGCAACCAGGGGGAGCGAACACCGGGGAGCTGTTTTTT. Translating it yields CAIYGQPGGANTGELFF.

This clone was recorded once. The V gene is TRBV19, the J gene TRBJ1-2; possible D gene TRBD1, 5 bases. There are 14 residues in the CDR3. The V and J ends lost 7 bases and 7 bases respectively, with 19 bases between them. Germline loops: CDR1 LNHDA, CDR2 SQIVND (reference sequence). The CDR3 loop reads CASIGAVWTGGYTF. CDR3 DNA: TGTGCCAGTATAGGGGCAGTGTGGACCGGTGGCTACACCTTC.

The rearrangement links TRBV5-1 to TRBJ2-5, with TRBD1 matching 11 bases. CDR1 and CDR2 from the germline V gene are SGHRS and YFSETQ. The CDR3 length is 18 residues. The V segment lost 4 bases and the J segment 3 bases; nucleotides outside the gene matches: 14. CDR3: CASSHGQGARVMEETQYF. The CDR3 coding sequence is TGCGCCAGCAGCCATGGACAGGGGGCCCGGGTAATGGAAGAGACCCAGTACTTC.

This chain uses TRBV24-1 with TRBJ2-1; TRBD1 matches at 12 bases. The CDR3 runs to 13 residues. CDR1 and CDR2 (germline): KGHDR, SFDVKD. The V and J ends lost 9 bases and 12 bases, in that order; junction bases with no gene match: 8. Here the CDR3 DNA reads TGTGCCACCGGGGGACAGGGGGCGCCCCGGCAGTTCTTC. Amino acids: CATGGQGAPRQFF.

This chain connects TRBV2 to TRBJ2-3, with 11 bases identical to TRBD2. Germline-derived CDR1 and CDR2 are SNHLY and FYNNEI. The CDR3 loop spans 17 amino acids. V shed 4 bases, J shed 6 bases, and the junction held 12 bases outside the gene matches. CDR3 DNA: TGTGCCAGCAGTGGGCCGGATAGCGGGGGGGCCTCGGATACGCAGTATTTT. Protein: CASSGPDSGGASDTQYF.

J is TRBJ1-2 and V is TRBV28; perhaps TRBD1 as D (6 bases). Germline V gene data show CDR1 as MDHEN and CDR2 as SYDVKM. CDR3 length equals 13 residues. Trimming stripped 2 bases from V and 6 bases from J, with 10 bases between. The CDR3 reads CASSLNRVNGYTF. CDR3 DNA: TGTGCCAGCAGTTTAAACAGGGTAAATGGCTACACCTTC.

V gene TRBV9 combines with J gene TRBJ2-7; TRBD2 matches at 9 bases. CDR3 length equals 14 residues. The ends lost 4 bases at V and 4 bases at J; junction bases unmatched: 6. CDR1 is SGDLS, CDR2 YYNGEE, per germline. Here the CDR3 DNA reads TGTGCCAGCAGCCCCCCGGGACTAGCTTACGAGCAGTACTTC. Protein: CASSPPGLAYEQYF.

The chain employs TRBV18 and TRBJ2-7; 7 bases agree with TRBD1. There are 16 residues in the CDR3. CDR1 is KGHSH and CDR2 is LQKENI in the germline V gene. The V segment lost 2 bases and the J segment 0 bases; nucleotides outside the gene matches: 7. The CDR3 loop reads CASSPKGAIRSYEQYF. The CDR3 nucleotides are TGTGCCAGCTCACCAAAGGGGGCGATCCGCTCCTACGAGCAGTACTTC.

The rearrangement uses TRBV4-3 and TRBJ2-5; 15 bases are shared with TRBD2. Germline V gives CDR1 LGHNA, CDR2 YSLEER. This CDR3 has 20 amino acids. J was trimmed by 2 bases and V by 0 bases; bases with no gene match: 10. For the CDR3, the DNA is TGCGCCAGCAGCCAAGATCCCCGGACTAGCGGGGGGGCAAAACAAGAGACCCAGTACTTC. Its translation: CASSQDPRTSGGAKQETQYF.

This chain connects TRBV19 to TRBJ1-2; 7 positions agree with TRBD1. This CDR3 is built from 16 residues. V lost 9 bases to trimming and J lost 2 bases; unmatched junction nucleotides: 15. From germline, CDR1 is LNHDA and CDR2 SQIVND (reference sequence). The CDR3 loop reads CASDRGWDRGNYGYTF. CDR3 nucleotide sequence: TGTGCCAGCGACCGGGGGTGGGACAGAGGAAACTATGGCTACACCTTC.

The chain recombines TRBV7-3 with TRBJ2-1; 9 bases match TRBD1. The germline V gene encodes CDR1 SGHTA and CDR2 FQGTGA. This CDR3 spans 15 amino acids. V lost 5 bases, J lost 7 bases, and 9 bases stayed unmatched. CDR3 sequence: CASSAAGQGGNEQFF. In DNA form, the CDR3 reads TGTGCCAGCAGCGCCGCGGGACAGGGCGGGAATGAGCAGTTCTTC.

The chain employs TRBV6-5 and TRBJ2-1, with 7 positions matching TRBD2. Trimming took 0 bases from V and 13 from J; bases not matched to a gene: 15. From germline, CDR1 is MNHEY and CDR2 SVGAGI. The CDR3 extends over 16 amino acids. The CDR3 here is CASSYSTVGGSTGQFF. The CDR3 DNA reads TGTGCCAGCAGTTACTCGACCGTAGGCGGGAGTACCGGCCAGTTCTTC.

The chain uses TRBV5-6 and TRBJ1-4; TRBD1 matches at 10 bases. This CDR3 is 14 amino acids long. The ends lost 4 bases at V and 10 bases at J; junction bases unmatched: 7. Germline values: CDR1 SGHDT, CDR2 YYEEEE. CDR3 bases: TGTGCCAGCAGCCCGGACAGGGGGAGGCGAAAACTGTTTTTT. Its translation is CASSPDRGRRKLFF.

This clone is a singleton in its sample. V gene TRBV19 combines with J gene TRBJ1-6, with D possibly matching TRBD1 (6 bases). CDR3 length: 13 residues. Looked up from germline, CDR1 is LNHDA and CDR2 is SQIVND (reference sequence). The germline V and J ends were trimmed by 6 bases and 6 bases, with 9 bases remaining between them. The CDR3 loop is CASRPDSNSPLHF. CDR3 nucleotides: TGTGCCAGTAGGCCGGACAGTAATTCACCCCTCCACTTT.